These 23 T cell receptor beta chains were sequenced from one sample in a study of cytomegalovirus exposure and HLA in healthy donors. The table came from immunoSEQ multiplex PCR; TCRdb's copy has only in-frame clones and leaves some out. The sample includes 250,000 to 350,000 clones, 86% of them seen just once. Sequenced input: PBMCs. Receptors were obtained from a woman between 18 and 29 years old in good health and CMV-seronegative.

J is TRBJ2-7 and V is TRBV19; 7 bases line up with TRBD1. The CDR3 sequence is 15 residues long. Germline V gives CDR1 LNHDA, CDR2 SQIVND (reference sequence). The trim removed 6 bases at V and 3 bases at J, leaving 11 bases unmatched. The CDR3 region is CASRPGQTHYYEQYF. Here the CDR3 DNA reads TGTGCCAGTAGACCGGGACAGACGCATTACTACGAGCAGTACTTC.

This clone appeared a few times. This chain uses TRBV9 with TRBJ1-2, with 8 bases matching TRBD1. The CDR3 length is 14 residues. V shed 0 bases, J shed 10 bases, and the junction held 8 bases outside the gene matches. Per germline, CDR1 SGDLS and CDR2 YYNGEE. The CDR3 nucleotides are TGTGCCAGCAGCGTAGGGGACAGGACGCCTTCCTACACCTTC. Encoded protein: CASSVGDRTPSYTF. Based on the CDR3 plus reference TRBV9 and TRBJ1-2, the full variable domain is DSGVTQTPKHLITATGQRVTLRCSPRSGDLSVYWYQQSLDQGLQFLIQYYNGEERAKGNILERFSAQQFPDLHSELNLSSLELGDSALYFCASSVGDRTPSYTFGSGTRLTVV.

The chain recombines TRBV7-3 with TRBJ2-1; 9 bases line up with TRBD1. There are 15 residues in the CDR3. V shed 5 bases, J shed 6 bases, and the junction held 8 bases outside the gene matches. CDR1 is SGHTA and CDR2 is FQGTGA in the germline V gene. CDR3 coding DNA: TGTGCCAGCAGCCCTCAACAGGGGGCGGGCAATGAGCAGTTCTTC. Protein product: CASSPQQGAGNEQFF. Supplemented by reference TRBV7-3 and TRBJ2-1, the full variable domain reads GAGVSQTPSNKVTEKGKYVELRCDPISGHTALYWYRQSLGQGPEFLIYFQGTGAADDSGLPNDRFFAVRPEGSVSTLKIQRTERGDSAVYLCASSPQQGAGNEQFFGPGTRLTVL.

The V call is TRBV7-3, the J call TRBJ2-3; 7 bases line up with TRBD1. V dropped 1 base and J dropped 5; count of bases not matched to a gene: 3. The CDR3 runs to 14 residues. In germline, CDR1 is SGHTA, CDR2 FQGTGA. The CDR3 DNA sequence: TGTGCCAGCAGCTTAAGAGGGGGCAAAGATACGCAGTATTTT. This encodes CASSLRGGKDTQYF.

The V call is TRBV2, the J call TRBJ2-7, with TRBD2 matching over 10 bases. The CDR3 loop spans 13 amino acids. Unmatched junction bases numbered 3, after V lost 5 bases and J lost 5 bases. The germline CDR1 and CDR2 sequences are SNHLY and FYNNEI. CDR3 sequence: CASSRGLADEQYF. The CDR3, as DNA: TGTGCCAGCAGTCGTGGACTAGCGGACGAGCAGTACTTC.

The chain uses TRBV9 and TRBJ2-7, with TRBD1 matching 7 bases. The length of the CDR3 is 16 residues. Germline CDR1 is SGDLS and CDR2 is YYNGEE. V was pared by 3 bases and J by 4 bases, with 13 bases of the junction left unmatched. In nucleotides, the CDR3 is TGTGCCAGCAGCGGGGGTGAGCTGACAGGGCGATACGAGCAGTACTTC. It codes for CASSGGELTGRYEQYF. Looking up the rest from reference TRBV9 and TRBJ2-7 gives the full variable domain: DSGVTQTPKHLITATGQRVTLRCSPRSGDLSVYWYQQSLDQGLQFLIQYYNGEERAKGNILERFSAQQFPDLHSELNLSSLELGDSALYFCASSGGELTGRYEQYFGPGTRLTVT.

This rearrangement joins TRBV2 to TRBJ1-2; 8 bases match TRBD1. Losses at the gene ends were 7 bases for V and 6 bases for J; bases not matched to a gene: 7. Germline-derived CDR1 and CDR2 are SNHLY and FYNNEI. This CDR3 is built from 13 residues. The CDR3 reads CASKDRDVHGYTF. Here the CDR3 DNA reads TGTGCCAGCAAGGACAGGGACGTTCATGGCTACACCTTC.

This clone came up a few times. The chain is built from TRBV7-9 and TRBJ2-5; 9 bases fit TRBD1. The CDR3 is 16 amino acids. V shed 5 bases and J 5 bases; nucleotides not matched to a gene: 12. The germline CDR1 and CDR2 sequences are SEHNR and FQNEAQ (reference sequence). This CDR3 reads CASSLYRGPQGETQYF. The CDR3 DNA reads TGTGCCAGCAGCCTATACAGGGGGCCGCAGGGGGAGACCCAGTACTTC.

This chain joins TRBV9 and TRBJ2-3; 10 bases fit TRBD2. After removal of 0 bases from V and 8 bases from J, the junction contained 9 bases not matched to a gene. The germline V gene has CDR1 SGDLS and CDR2 YYNGEE. This CDR3 comprises 16 residues. The CDR3 loop is CASSVASLAGETTQYF. The CDR3 nucleotides read TGTGCCAGCAGCGTAGCGTCCCTAGCGGGAGAGACTACGCAGTATTTT.

The V and J genes are TRBV7-2 and TRBJ2-1, with 10 nucleotides matching TRBD2. Trimming took 2 bases from V and 9 from J; bases not matched to a gene: 7. Per the germline V gene, CDR1 is SGHTA and CDR2 is FQGNSA. The CDR3 contains 15 residues. The CDR3 DNA reads TGTGCCAGCAGCTTATGGCTAGCGGGAGCGAGTGAGCAGTTCTTC. As protein: CASSLWLAGASEQFF.

V is TRBV10-3 and J is TRBJ1-1; 7 bases match TRBD1. CDR3 length equals 14 residues. Germline loops: CDR1 ENHRY, CDR2 SYGVKD. V was clipped by 6 bases and J by 0 bases; unmatched bases: 4. The chain's CDR3 is CAIRMTGLNTEAFF. Written as DNA, the CDR3 is TGTGCCATCAGGATGACAGGGCTGAACACTGAAGCTTTCTTT.

Concerning this clone itself: An end of the junction does not agree with germline; a read error may underlie this. The rearrangement joins TRBV29-1 to TRBJ2-5; perhaps TRBD1 as D (6 bases). This CDR3 contains 13 residues. The germline V gene encodes CDR1 SQVTM and CDR2 ANQGSEA. CDR3 loop: CSVQQGSGEAQYF. The CDR3 DNA is TGCAGCGTGCAACAGGGATCTGGAGAGGCCCAGTACTTC.

The rearrangement links TRBV7-2 to TRBJ2-5, with 9 bases that match TRBD1. Unmatched junction bases numbered 7, after V lost 4 bases and J lost 4 bases. The CDR3 covers 15 residues. Germline CDR1 SGHTA, CDR2 FQGNSA. The CDR3 protein is CASSSGQGTLETQYF. The CDR3 DNA follows: TGTGCCAGCAGCTCGGGACAGGGCACACTAGAGACCCAGTACTTC.

The genes are TRBV9 and TRBJ2-7, with 10 nucleotides matching TRBD1. Germline CDR1 is SGDLS and CDR2 is YYNGEE. V trimming: 4 bases; J trimming: 5 bases; junction bases outside the gene matches: 9. The CDR3 sequence is 15 residues long. The CDR3 DNA reads TGTGCCAGCAGCCCTTCTAGGGACAGGGGCCACGAGCAGTACTTC. Its translation: CASSPSRDRGHEQYF. The complete variable domain, with remaining parts taken from reference TRBV9 and TRBJ2-7, reads DSGVTQTPKHLITATGQRVTLRCSPRSGDLSVYWYQQSLDQGLQFLIQYYNGEERAKGNILERFSAQQFPDLHSELNLSSLELGDSALYFCASSPSRDRGHEQYFGPGTRLTVT.

This rearrangement joins TRBV4-2 to TRBJ1-3; D call uncertain. The V end lost 4 bases, the J end lost 8 bases, and 15 bases lay between the germline ends. The germline gives CDR1 LGHNA, CDR2 YNFKEQ. The CDR3 runs to 14 residues. CDR3 DNA sequence: TGTGCCAGCAGCCCTGGAGACGCCTTGGACACCATATATTTT. It is translated as CASSPGDALDTIYF.

V is TRBV28 and J is TRBJ2-7; D is uncertain. Germline lookup yields CDR1 MDHEN and CDR2 SYDVKM. There are 13 residues in the CDR3. The V gene lost 1 base and the J gene lost 6 bases, with 10 bases spanning the gap. The CDR3 DNA follows: TGTGCCAGCAGTTTATTGTCCCCTTCCGAGCAGTACTTC. Its protein product is CASSLLSPSEQYF.

The genes are TRBV5-1 and TRBJ2-3; D is possibly TRBD1 (6 bases). Trimming shortened V by 3 bases and J by 6 bases, and 20 bases separated the two germline ends. The germline V gene encodes CDR1 SGHRS and CDR2 YFSETQ. This CDR3 has 16 residues. The CDR3 DNA follows: TGCGCCAGCAGCTCACGTAGGACAGCTTTTGAGGATACGCAGTATTTT. It encodes CASSSRRTAFEDTQYF.

This CDR3 is CASSARTGGDAFF. CDR3 in DNA: TGTGCCAGCAGCGCCCGGACAGGGGGCGACGCTTTCTTT. This sequence joins TRBV9 and TRBJ1-1; 11 bases align to TRBD1. With V trimmed by 3 bases and J by 11 bases, 6 bases remained unmatched. The germline gives CDR1 SGDLS, CDR2 YYNGEE. CDR3 length: 13 residues.

V and J are TRBV27 and TRBJ2-5; TRBD2 matches at 12 bases. CDR1 and CDR2 from the germline V gene are MNHEY and SMNVEV (reference sequence). The V and J ends lost 5 bases and 6 bases, in that order; junction bases with no gene match: 10. This CDR3 spans 16 amino acids. The CDR3 bases are TGTGCCAGCAGTCCGACCGGACTAGCGGGACGAAAGACCCAGTACTTC. Its translation: CASSPTGLAGRKTQYF.

The chain has TRBV7-9 and TRBJ2-7; 9 bases align to TRBD1. The germline V gene has CDR1 SEHNR and CDR2 FQNEAQ (reference sequence). The CDR3 contains 15 residues. The V segment lost 5 bases and the J segment 2 bases; nucleotides outside the gene matches: 7. CDR3 sequence: CASSPRTGETYEQYF. CDR3 nucleotide sequence: TGTGCCAGCAGCCCTAGGACAGGGGAAACCTACGAGCAGTACTTC.

This sequence joins TRBV9 and TRBJ2-2, with D perhaps matching TRBD1 (6 bases). The CDR3 runs to 15 residues. Trimming removed 4 bases from V and 5 bases from J, with 15 bases in between. The germline V gene encodes CDR1 SGDLS and CDR2 YYNGEE. The CDR3, as DNA: TGTGCCAGCAGCCGGACGACAGGCGGGACCGGGGAGCTGTTTTTT. It translates to CASSRTTGGTGELFF.

The J gene is TRBJ2-1, the V gene TRBV27; 8 nucleotides match TRBD2. In germline, CDR1 is MNHEY, CDR2 SMNVEV (reference sequence). The CDR3 covers 18 residues. Trimming removed 5 bases from V and 2 bases from J; junction bases left unmatched: 14. CDR3 loop: CASSPRTSSFGAYNEQFF. CDR3 DNA sequence: TGTGCCAGCAGTCCCCGGACTAGCTCATTCGGAGCCTACAATGAGCAGTTCTTC.

J is TRBJ2-1 and V is TRBV11-1; D is perhaps TRBD2 (5 bases). Trimming cost V 1 base and J 9 bases, with 7 bases left between them. In germline, CDR1 is SGHAT, CDR2 FQDESV (reference sequence). The CDR3 has 12 amino acids. CDR3 in amino acids: CASSLEAGEQFF. The DNA for the CDR3 is TGTGCCAGCAGCTTAGAGGCGGGTGAGCAGTTCTTC.